These T cell receptor beta chains were read from a single sample in a study of OX40 agonist ivuxolimab in advanced cancers. The data were produced by immunoSEQ multiplex PCR, yet TCRdb's version contains in-frame clones alone and is incomplete. The sample lists about 75,000 clones; approximately 90% were seen once. The sequenced sample was CD4+ or CD8+ T cells sorted from blood, obtained in a trial of the OX40 agonist ivuxolimab. These receptors all come from an adult with an advanced solid tumor such as melanoma, head and neck, liver or kidney cancer. Both conserved end residues are part of each CDR3. D genes are given only for firm matches. Rows give clone size only sometimes, using once, few, many, or a class for an expanded clone.

CDR3 protein	CDR3 DNA	D gene	J gene	V gene	clone size
CAAQGAGNEKLFF	TGTGCCGCTCAGGGGGCGGGAAATGAAAAACTGTTTTTT	TRBD1	TRBJ1-4	TRBV10-3	NA
CASSLPGGDYGYTF	TGTGCCAGCAGCCTCCCCGGGGGGGACTATGGCTACACCTTC	NA	TRBJ1-2	TRBV5-4	NA
CASSLHPGGPNTQYF	TGTGCCAGCAGCTTACATCCGGGAGGGCCCAATACGCAGTATTTT	TRBD2	TRBJ2-3	TRBV11-2	NA
CASSGMRFGELFF	TGTGCCAGCAGTGGAATGAGATTCGGGGAGCTGTTTTTT	NA	TRBJ2-2	TRBV6-1	NA
CASSVRTDISYNEQFF	TGTGCCAGCAGCGTACGGACAGACATTTCCTACAATGAGCAGTTCTTC	NA	TRBJ2-1	TRBV9	NA
CASSGGTSVSGELFF	TGTGCCAGCAGCGGCGGGACTAGCGTGTCCGGGGAGCTGTTTTTT	TRBD2	TRBJ2-2	TRBV5-4	NA
CAIGTGSNQPQHF	TGTGCCATCGGGACAGGGAGCAATCAGCCCCAGCATTTT	TRBD1	TRBJ1-5	TRBV10-3	NA
CASSLASPGTRSFLTQYF	TGTGCCAGCAGCTTAGCTTCCCCCGGGACTAGATCTTTTCTTACGCAGTATTTT	TRBD2	TRBJ2-3	TRBV7-6	NA
CASSQDLAGSSYEQYF	TGCGCCAGCAGCCAAGACCTAGCGGGGAGCTCCTACGAGCAGTACTTC	TRBD2	TRBJ2-7	TRBV4-1	NA
CASPIAGSSYEQYF	TGTGCCAGTCCCATAGCGGGGTCCTCCTACGAGCAGTACTTC	TRBD2	TRBJ2-7	TRBV19	NA
CASSLGGRQGLRDQPQHF	TGTGCCAGCAGCTTAGGGGGAAGACAGGGGCTTAGAGATCAGCCCCAGCATTTT	TRBD1	TRBJ1-5	TRBV7-8	NA
CASSLTSQRYNEQFF	TGTGCCAGCAGCTTGACTAGCCAGAGATACAATGAGCAGTTCTTC	TRBD2	TRBJ2-1	TRBV11-2	NA
CASSPYRSTDTQYF	TGTGCCAGCAGCCCCTATAGGAGCACAGATACGCAGTATTTT	NA	TRBJ2-3	TRBV14	few
CASSLGSGQGEQYF	TGTGCCAGCAGCTTAGGGTCGGGACAGGGAGAGCAGTACTTC	TRBD1	TRBJ2-7	TRBV11-3	NA
CSVEAEGRETQYF	TGCAGCGTTGAAGCCGAGGGGCGGGAGACCCAGTACTTC	NA	TRBJ2-5	TRBV29-1	NA
CASSLGDRDGNTIYF	TGCGCCAGCAGCTTGGGGGACAGGGATGGAAACACCATATATTTT	TRBD1	TRBJ1-3	TRBV5-1	NA
CASSSGQGNSPLHF	TGTGCCAGCAGCTCGGGACAGGGGAATTCACCCCTCCACTTT	TRBD1	TRBJ1-6	TRBV13	NA
CASSLGPANSPLHF	TGTGCCAGCAGCTTAGGTCCGGCCAATTCACCCCTCCACTTT	NA	TRBJ1-6	TRBV7-3	NA
CASRLRENSNQPQHF	TGTGCCAGCAGGTTACGGGAAAATAGCAATCAGCCCCAGCATTTT	NA	TRBJ1-5	TRBV27	NA
CAWREGRSPLHF	TGTGCCTGGAGAGAGGGACGTTCACCCCTCCACTTT	NA	TRBJ1-6	TRBV30	once
CATSRDRGDIQFF	TGTGCCACCAGCAGAGATCGAGGGGACATACAGTTCTTC	NA	TRBJ2-1	TRBV15	NA
CASSPGRAGPSYEQYF	TGTGCCAGCAGCCCGGGAAGGGCGGGTCCCTCCTACGAGCAGTACTTC	NA	TRBJ2-7	TRBV5-5	NA